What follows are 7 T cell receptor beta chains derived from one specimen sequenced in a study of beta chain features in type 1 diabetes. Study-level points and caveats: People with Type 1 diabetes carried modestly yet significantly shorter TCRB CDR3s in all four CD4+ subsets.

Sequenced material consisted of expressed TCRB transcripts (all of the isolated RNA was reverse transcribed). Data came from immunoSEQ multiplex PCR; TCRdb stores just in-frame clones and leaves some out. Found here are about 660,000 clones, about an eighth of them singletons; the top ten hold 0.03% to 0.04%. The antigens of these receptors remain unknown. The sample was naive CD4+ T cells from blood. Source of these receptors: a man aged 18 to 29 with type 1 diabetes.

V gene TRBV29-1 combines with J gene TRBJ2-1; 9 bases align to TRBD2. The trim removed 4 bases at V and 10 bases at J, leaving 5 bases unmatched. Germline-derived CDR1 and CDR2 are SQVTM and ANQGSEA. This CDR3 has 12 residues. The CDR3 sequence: CSVGLAEGEQFF. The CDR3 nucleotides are TGCAGCGTTGGACTAGCGGAGGGAGAGCAGTTCTTC.

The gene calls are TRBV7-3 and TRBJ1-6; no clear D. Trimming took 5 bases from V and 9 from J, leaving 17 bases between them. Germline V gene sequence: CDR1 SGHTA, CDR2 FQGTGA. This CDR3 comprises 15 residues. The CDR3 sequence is CASSQAGGMGSPLHF. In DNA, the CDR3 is TGTGCCAGCAGCCAGGCAGGAGGGATGGGTTCACCCCTCCACTTT. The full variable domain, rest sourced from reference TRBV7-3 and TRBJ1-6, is GAGVSQTPSNKVTEKGKYVELRCDPISGHTALYWYRQSLGQGPEFLIYFQGTGAADDSGLPNDRFFAVRPEGSVSTLKIQRTERGDSAVYLCASSQAGGMGSPLHFGNGTRLTVT.

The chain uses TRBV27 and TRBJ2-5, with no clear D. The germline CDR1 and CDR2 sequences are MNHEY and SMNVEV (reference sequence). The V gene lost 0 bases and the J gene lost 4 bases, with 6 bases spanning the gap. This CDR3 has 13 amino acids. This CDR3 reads CASSLSHSETQYF. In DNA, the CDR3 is TGTGCCAGCAGTTTATCTCACTCAGAGACCCAGTACTTC.

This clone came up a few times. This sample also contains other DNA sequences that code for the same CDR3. The CDR3 loop reads CASSFGRANTGELFF. The DNA of the CDR3 is TGCGCCAGCAGCTTCGGCAGGGCGAACACCGGGGAGCTGTTTTTT. V is TRBV5-1 and J is TRBJ2-2, with D tentatively TRBD1 (5 bases). Trimming pared 2 bases from V and 0 bases from J, leaving 8 bases between. The CDR3 covers 15 residues. CDR1 SGHRS and CDR2 YFSETQ come from the germline V gene.

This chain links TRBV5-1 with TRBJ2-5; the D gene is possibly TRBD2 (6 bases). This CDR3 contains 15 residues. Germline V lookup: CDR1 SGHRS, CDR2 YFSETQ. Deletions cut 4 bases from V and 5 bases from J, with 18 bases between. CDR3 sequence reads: CASSPEEGRGETQYF. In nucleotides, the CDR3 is TGCGCCAGCAGCCCGGAGGAGGGGCGCGGGGAGACCCAGTACTTC. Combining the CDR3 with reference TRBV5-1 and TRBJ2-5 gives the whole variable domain KAGVTQTPRYLIKTRGQQVTLSCSPISGHRSVSWYQQTPGQGLQFLFEYFSETQRNKGNFPGRFSGRQFSNSRSEMNVSTLELGDSALYLCASSPEEGRGETQYFGPGTRLLVL.

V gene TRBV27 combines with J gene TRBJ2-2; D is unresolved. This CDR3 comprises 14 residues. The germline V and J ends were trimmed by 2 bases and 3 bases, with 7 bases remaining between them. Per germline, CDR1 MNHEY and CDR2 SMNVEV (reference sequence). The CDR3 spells CASSLRAHTGELFF. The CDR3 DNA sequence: TGTGCCAGCAGTTTAAGGGCCCACACCGGGGAGCTGTTTTTT.

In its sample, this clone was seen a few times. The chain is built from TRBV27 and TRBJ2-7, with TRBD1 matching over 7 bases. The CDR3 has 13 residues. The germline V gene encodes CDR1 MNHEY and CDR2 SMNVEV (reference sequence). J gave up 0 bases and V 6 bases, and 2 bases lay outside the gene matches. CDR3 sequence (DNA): TGTGCCAGCAGGACAGGGCCCTCCTACGAGCAGTACTTC. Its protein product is CASRTGPSYEQYF.